Given below is one T cell receptor beta chain in context. The antigen remains unidentified. The data were taken from a study of cytomegalovirus exposure and HLA in healthy donors. General study points: For TCR beta chains, V- and J-gene trimming was later linked to a missense DCLRE1C variant. The productive fraction for most TCR beta V segments was about 90% or about 30% in an earlier analysis.

PCR employed 60 Vbeta and 13 Jbeta primers. Generated by immunoSEQ multiplex PCR, the TCRdb table keeps only in-frame clones and is missing some. Among about 93,000 clones, under 90% were seen once, and the ten largest hold under 4%. Germline CDR1 MGHDK, CDR2 SYGVNS. V lost 2 bases and J 0 bases, leaving 16 bases between the germline ends. This CDR3 has 17 residues. The material sequenced was PBMCs. V is TRBV25-1 and J is TRBJ1-1; TRBD1 is a possible D gene (5 bases). This TCR was recovered from a man between 45 and 60 years old in good health and CMV-seronegative. CDR3 sequence reads: CASSEGDNRLLNTEAFF. DNA for the CDR3: TGTGCCAGCAGTGAAGGTGATAACAGGCTCTTGAACACTGAAGCTTTCTTT.